This T cell receptor beta chain was sequenced during a study of blood T cell repertoires in COVID-19. Overall study: Samples came from the United States, Italy and Spain, spanning acute and convalescent COVID-19. PBMCs, B-cell-depleted T cells, or T cells were the source of the cDNA or gDNA that made up the material.

The CDR3 totals 14 residues. Germline V gene sequence: CDR1 KGHSH, CDR2 LQKENI. The V segment lost 2 bases and the J segment 3 bases; nucleotides outside the gene matches: 3. Study processing details: Counts of nucleated cells, estimated from reference gene primer amplification, were obtained. Assay used: immunoSEQ multiplex PCR; TCRdb lists only in-frame clones, some missing. V, J and clone size reflect that table, while D and trimming were determined from the DNA. The data show some 150,000 clones, about 88% seen once. The sequence was obtained from a human donor with acute or convalescent COVID-19. The donor label of this sample is uncertain. This chain uses TRBV18 with TRBJ1-2; TRBD1 matches at 7 bases. Sequenced sample: peripheral blood. DNA of the CDR3: TGTGCCAGCTCACCAGCTACAGGGGACTATGGCTACACCTTC. Protein product: CASSPATGDYGYTF.